These 21 T cell receptor beta chains originate from one sample sequenced in a study of cytomegalovirus exposure and HLA in healthy donors. Use of 60 Vbeta and 13 Jbeta primers characterized the PCR. Some clones are missing from TCRdb's copy, which holds only in-frame ones; the method was immunoSEQ multiplex PCR. The table has some 240,000 clones, nearly 95% seen once. The sequenced sample consisted of PBMCs. The receptor set was obtained from a girl aged 2-10 years in good health and CMV-seronegative.

The V gene is TRBV5-1, the J gene TRBJ2-3; D possibly corresponds to TRBD1 (5 bases). Trimming removed 5 bases at V and 6 bases at J, with 13 bases between. The germline gives CDR1 SGHRS, CDR2 YFSETQ. The length of the CDR3 is 13 residues. The CDR3 sequence is CASSELAGDTQYF. Written as DNA, the CDR3 is TGCGCCAGCAGTGAACTCGCAGGGGATACGCAGTATTTT. Together with reference TRBV5-1 and TRBJ2-3, the CDR3 gives the full variable domain: KAGVTQTPRYLIKTRGQQVTLSCSPISGHRSVSWYQQTPGQGLQFLFEYFSETQRNKGNFPGRFSGRQFSNSRSEMNVSTLELGDSALYLCASSELAGDTQYFGPGTRLTVL.

V usage is TRBV27 and J usage is TRBJ1-5, with a weak D call TRBD1 (5 bases). The germline CDR1 and CDR2 sequences are MNHEY and SMNVEV (reference sequence). V was pared by 6 bases and J by 11 bases, with 17 bases between. CDR3 size: 13 residues. The CDR3 is CASRGNPSGSQHF. The CDR3 region has the DNA TGTGCCAGCAGGGGGAACCCTTCAGGGTCCCAGCATTTT.

The V call is TRBV7-2, the J call TRBJ2-7; 9 positions match TRBD1. This CDR3 comprises 14 residues. CDR1 and CDR2 from the germline V gene are SGHTA and FQGNSA. Germline trimming cut 2 bases from V and 6 bases from J; bases unmatched to any gene: 5. The DNA for the CDR3 is TGTGCCAGCAGCTTAAGGGGACAGGGAAGCGAGCAGTACTTC. As protein: CASSLRGQGSEQYF.

About this clone: Within the sample, other DNA sequences also encode this same CDR3. This sequence joins TRBV10-3 and TRBJ1-5; D might be TRBD1 (5 bases). The germline CDR1 and CDR2 sequences are ENHRY and SYGVKD. The CDR3 runs 15 residues. Trimming took off 0 bases at V and 3 bases at J, with 9 bases between the two ends. The CDR3 DNA is TGTGCCATCAGTGAGTCCGGGGGTTCCAATCAGCCCCAGCATTTT. This gives the protein CAISESGGSNQPQHF.

CDR3 sequence: CASSSTSGRHEQYF. Written as DNA, the CDR3 is TGTGCCAGCTCATCGACTAGCGGGAGGCACGAGCAGTACTTC. This chain connects TRBV18 to TRBJ2-7; 13 bases agree with TRBD2. The V gene's germline CDR1 is KGHSH and CDR2 LQKENI. CDR3 length: 14 residues. Germline trimming cut 5 bases from V and 5 bases from J; bases unmatched to any gene: 3.

The chain joins TRBV11-2 to TRBJ1-1, with D possibly being TRBD1 (6 bases). The CDR3 is 15 residues long. CDR1 is SGHAT and CDR2 is FQNNGV in the germline V gene. V dropped 1 base and J dropped 7 bases, with 16 bases sitting between them. Here the CDR3 reads CASSLAGGANGEAFF. DNA for the CDR3: TGTGCCAGCAGCTTAGCTGGGGGCGCTAACGGTGAAGCTTTCTTT.

The V and J genes are TRBV30 and TRBJ1-5; possibly TRBD1 for D (5 bases). CDR3 length equals 15 residues. In germline, CDR1 is GTSNPN, CDR2 SVGIG (reference sequence). The V end was cut by 0 bases, the J end by 2 bases, with 11 bases between. The CDR3 loop reads CAWSVDLGGNQPQHF. The CDR3, as DNA: TGTGCCTGGAGTGTAGACTTAGGGGGCAATCAGCCCCAGCATTTT.

With regard to this clone: The junction shows a germline mismatch at one end, possibly a read error. The V and J genes are TRBV7-9 and TRBJ2-7; TRBD1 aligns across 10 bases. Looked up from germline, CDR1 is SEHNR and CDR2 is FQNEAQ (reference sequence). The CDR3 has 12 amino acids. CDR3: CSSSSGTGEEDF. CDR3 bases: TGTTCCAGCAGTTCAGGGACAGGGGAGGAGGACTTC.

The genes are TRBV6-6 and TRBJ2-1; D is uncertain. Per germline, CDR1 MNHNY and CDR2 SVGAGI (reference sequence). The CDR3 is 13 amino acids. Between the trimmed V and J ends, which lost 2 bases and 6 bases, there was a span of 8 bases. For the CDR3, the DNA is TGTGCCAGCAGTTACGGGTTAGCCAATGAGCAGTTCTTC. This codes for CASSYGLANEQFF.

The J gene is TRBJ1-5, the V gene TRBV7-6; TRBD1 matches 7 bases. There are 13 residues in the CDR3. Germline V gives CDR1 SGHVS, CDR2 FNYEAQ. Germline trimming cut 6 bases from V and 7 bases from J; bases unmatched to any gene: 6. DNA for the CDR3: TGTGCCAGCAGACCAGGGACAGACCAGCCCCAGCATTTT. Protein: CASRPGTDQPQHF.

This clone appeared once. This chain connects TRBV19 to TRBJ2-7; 9 bases map to TRBD1. Germline-derived CDR1 and CDR2 are LNHDA and SQIVND (reference sequence). V was pared by 5 bases and J by 6 bases, with 11 bases of the junction left unmatched. There are 15 residues in the CDR3. Here the CDR3 DNA reads TGTGCCAGTAGTCTATCGCCCGTGACAGGGGGCGAGCAGTACTTC. Protein product: CASSLSPVTGGEQYF.

The rearrangement links TRBV28 to TRBJ1-5, with D maybe TRBD1 (5 bases). The V gene's germline CDR1 is MDHEN and CDR2 SYDVKM. CDR3 length: 15 residues. Trimming left V 7 bases short and J 2 bases short, with 15 bases between. The CDR3 DNA reads TGTGCCAGCACCGGTGGAGGGGCGGGCAATCAGCCCCAGCATTTT. Protein: CASTGGGAGNQPQHF.

The chain links TRBV20-1 to TRBJ2-5, with D unclear. Trimming took off 4 bases at V and 4 bases at J, with 7 bases between the two ends. From germline, CDR1 is DFQATT and CDR2 SNEGSKA (reference sequence). CDR3 length equals 11 residues. This CDR3 reads CSANLVETQYF. In DNA form, the CDR3 reads TGCAGTGCTAATCTAGTAGAGACCCAGTACTTC.

V and J are TRBV14 and TRBJ2-7; a weak D match, TRBD1 (5 bases). The CDR3 sequence is 15 residues long. The V end was cut by 2 bases, the J end by 3 bases, with 14 bases between. Germline V gives CDR1 SGHDN, CDR2 FVKESK. CDR3 in amino acids: CASSQLTDTIYEQYF. CDR3 in DNA: TGTGCCAGCAGCCAACTGACAGACACGATCTACGAGCAGTACTTC. The whole variable domain, filled in from reference TRBV14 and TRBJ2-7, reads EAGVTQFPSHSVIEKGQTVTLRCDPISGHDNLYWYRRVMGKEIKFLLHFVKESKQDESGMPNNRFLAERTGGTYSTLKVQPAELEDSGVYFCASSQLTDTIYEQYFGPGTRLTVT.

The rearrangement uses TRBV7-8 and TRBJ1-5; D gene ambiguous. V was cut by 2 bases and J by 2 bases, with 7 bases left in between. Germline CDR1 and CDR2: SGHVS and FQNEAQ. This CDR3 spans 14 amino acids. CDR3 protein: CASSLQVGNQPQHF. CDR3 DNA sequence: TGTGCCAGCAGCTTACAGGTGGGCAATCAGCCCCAGCATTTT.

The gene calls are TRBV5-5 and TRBJ2-5; 8 bases line up with TRBD2. Germline CDR1 is SGHKS and CDR2 is YYEKEE (reference sequence). This CDR3 is 15 amino acids long. Trimming at V came to 2 bases and at J to 5 bases, leaving 8 bases not matched to a gene. The CDR3 region is CASSFSLAEGETQYF. CDR3 bases: TGTGCCAGCAGCTTTTCACTAGCGGAGGGTGAGACCCAGTACTTC.

This clone was observed a single time. V usage is TRBV7-8 and J usage is TRBJ2-5; 7 nucleotides line up with TRBD1. After removal of 3 bases from V and 4 bases from J, the junction contained 2 bases not matched to a gene. Per germline, CDR1 SGHVS and CDR2 FQNEAQ. This CDR3 has 13 residues. Here the CDR3 reads CASSFGTAETQYF. CDR3 nucleotide sequence: TGTGCCAGCAGCTTCGGGACAGCAGAGACCCAGTACTTC.

The chain recombines TRBV19 with TRBJ2-7, with 11 bases that match TRBD1. Germline V CDR1 and CDR2: LNHDA, SQIVND (reference sequence). The CDR3 covers 13 residues. With V trimmed by 6 bases and J by 5 bases, 3 bases remained unmatched. The CDR3 sequence is CASRGQGADEQYF. For the CDR3, the DNA is TGTGCCAGTAGAGGACAGGGGGCCGACGAGCAGTACTTC.

The chain joins TRBV7-3 to TRBJ2-2; 10 bases fit TRBD2. The V gene end was trimmed by 5 bases and the J gene end by 6 bases; junction bases not matched to a gene: 6. Per germline, CDR1 SGHTA and CDR2 FQGTGA. The length of the CDR3 is 15 residues. CDR3 loop: CASSATGLAAGELFF. The CDR3 nucleotides are TGTGCCAGCAGCGCAACCGGACTAGCGGCCGGGGAGCTGTTTTTT.

J is TRBJ1-1 and V is TRBV2; TRBD1 might be the D (5 bases). The CDR3 totals 13 residues. Germline V gene lookup returns CDR1 SNHLY and CDR2 FYNNEI. The ends were cut back, 7 bases at V and 1 base at J, with 10 bases in the middle. The CDR3 loop is CASKPQGNTEAFF. The CDR3 region has the DNA TGTGCCAGCAAGCCGCAGGGGAACACTGAAGCTTTCTTT.

This chain connects TRBV6-5 to TRBJ2-1; TRBD2 matches at 11 bases. The germline V gene has CDR1 MNHEY and CDR2 SVGAGI. With 5 bases clipped from V and 8 bases from J, the junction kept 5 bases outside the gene matches. CDR3 size: 14 residues. The CDR3 region has the DNA TGTGCCAGCAGTATCCTAGCGGGAGGCGATGAGCAGTTCTTC. Amino acids: CASSILAGGDEQFF.